These 28 T cell receptor beta chains came from one sample sequenced in a study of blood T cells in healthy people across ages. It was with a sample-barcoded 5' primer and a J-beta primer mix that a second PCR of about 6 to 12 cycles was run. TCRdb re-derived calls from the 5' RACE reads in MiXCR, one entry per CDR3 protein. The sample consists of hundreds of thousands of distinct CDR3 sequences, 52% of them appearing once. The sequencing sample was made of blood. These receptors all stem from a woman of 80 years or more in good health.

This clonotype has at least ten counts. The chain combines TRBV20-1 with TRBJ1-2, with D tentatively TRBD1 (6 bases). In germline, CDR1 is DFQATT, CDR2 SNEGSKA (reference sequence). The CDR3 extends over 14 amino acids. Trimming removed 4 bases at V and 4 bases at J, with 16 bases between. CDR3 protein: CSAIKQGSVYGYTF. The CDR3 DNA follows: TGCAGTGCTATCAAACAGGGATCAGTCTATGGCTACACCTTC.

This clonotype came up many times. The chain couples TRBV29-1 to TRBJ2-7; a weak D match, TRBD1 (7 bases). The CDR3 covers 15 residues. V was clipped by 3 bases and J by 2 bases, with 17 bases between them. Looked up from germline, CDR1 is SQVTM and CDR2 is ANQGSEA. The CDR3 region has the DNA TGCAGCGTTGATGCGGGGAGACAGGGCACCTACGAGCAGTACTTC. Protein product: CSVDAGRQGTYEQYF.

This clonotype was picked up one time. This could be a read error, since a much larger clone is one nucleotide away. The V call is TRBV10-3, the J call TRBJ1-1; the D gene is possibly TRBD1 (6 bases). Trimming left V 3 bases short and J 7 bases short, with 18 bases between. CDR3 size: 15 residues. Germline CDR1 reads ENHRY; CDR2 reads SYGVKD. CDR3 protein: CAISEAPQQGNEAFF. CDR3 coding DNA: TGTGCCATCAGTGAAGCACCCCAACAGGGAAATGAAGCTTTCTTT.

The gene calls are TRBV28 and TRBJ2-7; D might be TRBD2 (6 bases). In germline, CDR1 is MDHEN, CDR2 SYDVKM. This CDR3 has 16 amino acids. Trimming took off 5 bases at V and 0 bases at J, with 17 bases between the two ends. CDR3: CASSPVSAGHSYEQYF. For the CDR3, the DNA is TGTGCCAGCAGTCCTGTATCAGCGGGTCACTCCTACGAGCAGTACTTC.

This clonotype has at least ten counts. The V call is TRBV25-1, the J call TRBJ2-1; TRBD2 is a possible D gene (6 bases). Germline assignment: CDR1 MGHDK and CDR2 SYGVNS. V shed 3 bases and J shed 2 bases, with 14 bases lying between them. This CDR3 is 16 amino acids long. The CDR3 here is CASSDNYRGAYNEQFF. The CDR3 DNA follows: TGTGCCAGCAGTGATAACTACCGCGGGGCCTACAATGAGCAGTTCTTC.

V and J are TRBV10-3 and TRBJ2-1; D unclear. Matching the DNA end better, TRBJ2-7 makes the J call doubtful. This CDR3 spans 12 amino acids. Germline CDR1 is ENHRY and CDR2 is SYGVKD. CDR3 sequence (DNA): TGTGCCATCAGTGGGGCGTACAATGAGCAGTACTTC. Its protein is CAISGAYNEQYF.

Remarks on this clonotype: This may be a read error: a much more frequent sequence differs by one nucleotide. The chain links TRBV12-3 or TRBV12-4 to TRBJ2-3; unclear D gene. V shed 7 bases and J shed 4 bases, with 9 bases lying between them. The CDR3 loop spans 12 amino acids. The CDR3 reads CASKEYADTQYF. In nucleotides, the CDR3 is TGTGCCAGCAAGGAGTACGCAGATACGCAGTATTTT.

The chain links TRBV9 to TRBJ2-5; maybe TRBD1 (7 bases). Germline V lookup: CDR1 SGDLS, CDR2 YYNGEE. Deletions cut 6 bases from V and 1 base from J, with 16 bases between. The CDR3 runs 15 residues. The DNA for the CDR3 is TGTGCCAGCACTCCGACAGGGAGGCCCCAAGAGACCCAGTACTTC. Its protein is CASTPTGRPQETQYF. Full variable domain (rest looked up from reference TRBV9 and TRBJ2-5): DSGVTQTPKHLITATGQRVTLRCSPRSGDLSVYWYQQSLDQGLQFLIQYYNGEERAKGNILERFSAQQFPDLHSELNLSSLELGDSALYFCASTPTGRPQETQYFGPGTRLLVL.

This chain uses TRBV15 with TRBJ2-3; the D is unclear. Trimming cost V 0 bases and J 5 bases, with 12 bases left between them. The CDR3 extends over 15 amino acids. The germline V gene encodes CDR1 LNHNV and CDR2 YYDKDF (reference sequence). The CDR3 here is CATSRDQGRVDTQYF. The CDR3 DNA is TGTGCCACCAGCAGAGATCAAGGTAGAGTAGATACGCAGTATTTT.

The rearrangement uses TRBV2 and TRBJ1-4; no firm D call. The CDR3 length is 15 residues. Per germline, CDR1 SNHLY and CDR2 FYNNEI. V gave up 3 bases and J gave up 8 bases, with 16 bases separating them. The CDR3 is CASSELGIAREKLFF. For the CDR3, the DNA is TGTGCCAGCAGTGAGCTAGGGATCGCTCGGGAAAAACTGTTTTTT.

As for this clonotype: A read error may be the cause here, since a much bigger clone is one base away. In DNA form, the CDR3 reads TGTGCCAGCCCTAGGGGGGCCGCCGGAGCCTACACCTTC. It specifies CASPRGAAGAYTF. The chain combines TRBV19 with TRBJ1-2; maybe TRBD1 (6 bases). This CDR3 is built from 13 residues. CDR1 and CDR2 from the germline V gene are LNHDA and SQIVND (reference sequence). With 9 bases removed from V and 10 bases from J, the gap between germline ends came to 21 bases.

The V and J genes are TRBV5-5 and TRBJ2-5; no clear D gene. The V gene's germline CDR1 is SGHKS and CDR2 YYEKEE (reference sequence). This CDR3 has 12 amino acids. The V end was cut by 7 bases, the J end by 1 base, with 8 bases between. The DNA for the CDR3 is TGTGCCAGCTCAATCCGCCAAGAGACCCAGTACTTC. Residues: CASSIRQETQYF.

Concerning this clonotype: Since a much larger clone is just one base distant, this may be a read error. The V call is TRBV24-1, the J call TRBJ2-6; D is undetermined. This CDR3 has 16 amino acids. The V gene lost 3 bases and the J gene lost 4 bases, with 12 bases spanning the gap. The germline CDR1 and CDR2 sequences are KGHDR and SFDVKD. For the CDR3, the DNA is TGTGCCACCAGTGATGCGAAGTGTGGCGGGGCCAACGTCCTGACTTTC. Translating gives CATSDAKCGGANVLTF.

The chain has TRBV6-6 and TRBJ1-1; the D is unclear. The germline V gene encodes CDR1 MNHNY and CDR2 SVGAGI (reference sequence). This CDR3 has 13 residues. Trimming removed 2 bases from V and 1 base from J, with 5 bases in between. The chain's CDR3 is CASSYTANTEAFF. CDR3 in DNA: TGTGCCAGCAGTTACACGGCGAACACTGAAGCTTTCTTT.

The V gene is TRBV28, the J gene TRBJ2-2, with D unclear. Germline CDR1 MDHEN, CDR2 SYDVKM. Deletions cut 6 bases from V and 7 bases from J, with 12 bases between. CDR3 length equals 13 residues. The CDR3 reads CASSPLAVGELFF. CDR3 sequence (DNA): TGTGCCAGCAGCCCTCTGGCGGTCGGGGAGCTGTTTTTT.

The V and J genes are TRBV3-1 and TRBJ2-7; perhaps TRBD2 as D (6 bases). The CDR3 has 14 residues. The V end lost 1 base, the J end lost 7 bases, and 14 bases lay between the germline ends. Germline V lookup: CDR1 LGHDT, CDR2 YNNKEL (reference sequence). CDR3 amino acids: CASSQALASQEQYF. CDR3 sequence (DNA): TGTGCCAGCAGCCAAGCCCTAGCGTCTCAAGAGCAGTACTTC.

The V gene is TRBV20-1, the J gene TRBJ2-2; 9 nucleotides align to TRBD2. V dropped 1 base and J dropped 2; count of bases not matched to a gene: 5. The length of the CDR3 is 16 residues. Looked up from germline, CDR1 is DFQATT and CDR2 is SNEGSKA (reference sequence). CDR3 coding DNA: TGCAGTGCTAGAGTAGCGGGAGCGCTTAACACCGGGGAGCTGTTTTTT. The encoded protein is CSARVAGALNTGELFF.

To note about this clonotype: A much larger clone is a single base away; this may be a read error. The chain couples TRBV5-1 to TRBJ2-3; TRBD1 or TRBD2 may be the D gene (5 bases each). Trimming pared 4 bases from V and 5 bases from J, leaving 14 bases between. Germline lookup yields CDR1 SGHRS and CDR2 YFSETQ. This CDR3 has 14 residues. The CDR3 loop is CASSVGVARDTQYF. The CDR3 nucleotides are TGCGCCAGCAGCGTGGGGGTTGCCAGAGATACGCAGTATTTT. Together with reference TRBV5-1 and TRBJ2-3, the CDR3 gives the full variable domain: KAGVTQTPRYLIKTRGQQVTLSCSPISGHRSVSWYQQTPGQGLQFLFEYFSETQRNKGNFPGRFSGRQFSNSRSEMNVSTLELGDSALYLCASSVGVARDTQYFGPGTRLTVL.

Concerning this clonotype itself: A junction end diverges from the germline sequence, so it may reflect a read error. The chain carries TRBV7-2 and TRBJ2-3; 8 positions agree with TRBD2. The CDR3 covers 16 residues. The germline V gene has CDR1 SGHTA and CDR2 FQGNSA. The CDR3 DNA is TGCGCCAGCAGCGCCCTCGGGCGCGGGGGGATAGATACGCAGTATTTT. Protein sequence: CASSALGRGGIDTQYF.

This clonotype was seen ten or more times. The V gene is TRBV29-1, the J gene TRBJ2-4, with D hard to call. Germline assignment: CDR1 SQVTM and CDR2 ANQGSEA. The CDR3 is 12 residues long. Trimming cost V 7 bases and J 5 bases, with 12 bases left between them. CDR3 amino acids: CSGGGAENIQYF. In nucleotides, the CDR3 is TGCAGCGGTGGCGGCGCGGAAAACATTCAGTACTTC.

This clonotype came up once. This rearrangement joins TRBV21-1 to TRBJ2-5; the D call in the table, TRBD1, was not verified against the DNA. The DNA end is a closer match to TRBJ2-7, so the J assignment may be wrong. TRBV21-1 corresponds to a pseudogene. This CDR3 is built from 15 residues. The CDR3 region is CACSKAWDRVSEQYF. The CDR3 bases are TGTGCCTGCAGCAAAGCCTGGGACAGGGTGAGCGAGCAGTACTTC.

Concerning this clonotype itself: This may stem from a read error, because a much larger clone lies one nucleotide away. The CDR3 sequence: CSVLRGGYYSEQFF. Here the CDR3 DNA reads TGCAGTGTCCTTAGAGGGGGGTACTACAGTGAGCAGTTCTTC. This chain connects TRBV20-1 to TRBJ2-1; D is possibly TRBD1 or TRBD2 (6 bases each). The CDR3 totals 14 residues. Looked up from germline, CDR1 is DFQATT and CDR2 is SNEGSKA (reference sequence).

This chain links TRBV2 with TRBJ2-7; a weak D match, TRBD2 (6 bases). The CDR3 length is 11 residues. V was shortened by 8 bases and J by 10 bases, with 15 bases between the two germline ends. Germline CDR1 reads SNHLY; CDR2 reads FYNNEI. The CDR3 nucleotides are TGTGCCAGCGGACCTCCGGGGGACCAGTACTTC. This encodes CASGPPGDQYF.

This rearrangement joins TRBV7-2 to TRBJ2-5, with a possible D match to TRBD2 (7 bases). The CDR3 length is 15 residues. Germline values: CDR1 SGHTA, CDR2 FQGNSA. V was clipped by 5 bases and J by 4 bases, with 17 bases between them. CDR3 sequence: CASSRGEGKGETQYF. As DNA, the CDR3 is TGTGCCAGCAGCAGGGGGGAGGGGAAGGGAGAGACCCAGTACTTC.

There are many counts of this clonotype. V and J are TRBV12-3 or TRBV12-4 and TRBJ2-5, with D perhaps TRBD2 (5 bases). Between the trimmed V and J ends, which lost 3 bases and 1 base, there was a span of 12 bases. This CDR3 spans 15 amino acids. DNA of the CDR3: TGTGCCAGCAGTTTGATTTGGGAGTCCCAAGAGACCCAGTACTTC. Its protein product is CASSLIWESQETQYF.

The V and J genes are TRBV27 and TRBJ2-6, with D tentatively TRBD1 (5 bases). The ends were cut back, 6 bases at V and 1 base at J, with 10 bases in the middle. The CDR3 totals 15 residues. Looked up from germline, CDR1 is MNHEY and CDR2 is SMNVEV (reference sequence). CDR3 amino acids: CASRSQGSGANVLTF. The CDR3 coding sequence is TGTGCCAGCAGATCCCAGGGTTCTGGGGCCAACGTCCTGACTTTC.

The CDR3 DNA sequence: TGTGCCAGCCGCGGGACTAGACCCACAGATACGCAGTATTTT. Translating gives CASRGTRPTDTQYF. The chain employs TRBV6-2 or TRBV6-3 and TRBJ2-3; 8 positions agree with TRBD2. The J segment lost 2 bases and the V segment lost 8 bases, leaving 6 bases of the junction unmatched. Germline values: CDR1 MNHEY, CDR2 SVGEGT. This CDR3 region has 14 residues.

In its sample, this clonotype was seen many times. The V gene is TRBV9, the J gene TRBJ2-7, with 7 positions matching TRBD1. Losses at the gene ends were 0 bases for V and 6 bases for J; bases not matched to a gene: 9. The CDR3 extends over 15 amino acids. CDR1 and CDR2 from the germline V gene are SGDLS and YYNGEE. The CDR3 loop reads CASSVVPGGYGEQYF. The CDR3, as DNA: TGTGCCAGCAGCGTAGTACCAGGGGGTTATGGCGAGCAGTACTTC. Using reference TRBV9 and TRBJ2-7 for the parts outside the CDR3, the full variable domain is DSGVTQTPKHLITATGQRVTLRCSPRSGDLSVYWYQQSLDQGLQFLIQYYNGEERAKGNILERFSAQQFPDLHSELNLSSLELGDSALYFCASSVVPGGYGEQYFGPGTRLTVT.